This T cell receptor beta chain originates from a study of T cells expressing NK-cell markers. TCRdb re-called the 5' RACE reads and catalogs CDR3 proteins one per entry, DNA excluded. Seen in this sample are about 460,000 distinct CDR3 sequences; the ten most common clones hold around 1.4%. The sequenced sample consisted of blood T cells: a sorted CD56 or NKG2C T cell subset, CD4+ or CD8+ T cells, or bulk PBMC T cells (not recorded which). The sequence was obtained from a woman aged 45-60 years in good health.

CDR3 protein: CASSLEASGSFQNIQYF. J is TRBJ2-4 and V is TRBV5-1; TCRdb calls TRBD2, which cannot be checked without DNA. The CDR3 runs to 17 residues. Germline V gene sequence: CDR1 SGHRS, CDR2 YFSETQ. The full variable domain, completed using reference TRBV5-1 and TRBJ2-4, is KAGVTQTPRYLIKTRGQQVTLSCSPISGHRSVSWYQQTPGQGLQFLFEYFSETQRNKGNFPGRFSGRQFSNSRSEMNVSTLELGDSALYLCASSLEASGSFQNIQYFGAGTRLSVL.